One and the same sample provided the 16 T cell receptor beta chains below, sequenced in a study of T cell responses to AZD1222 COVID-19 vaccine. The method was immunoSEQ multiplex PCR; TCRdb's version includes in-frame clones alone and lacks a portion of them. Seen here are 170,000 or so clones, approximately 90% observed once, and the top ten hold more than 1.3%. This specimen consisted of peripheral blood, obtained on day 0 of AZD1222 vaccination. Source of these receptors: an adult in good health.

This clone was seen a single time. V gene TRBV28 combines with J gene TRBJ1-6; the D is unclear. Germline loops: CDR1 MDHEN, CDR2 SYDVKM. This CDR3 has 24 amino acids. Trimming stripped 5 bases from V and 0 bases from J, with 35 bases between. The CDR3 here is CASSTLRSPIGSIHLSSYNSPLHF. CDR3 DNA sequence: TGTGCCAGCAGTACGCTCCGATCCCCTATAGGATCTATACACCTGAGCTCCTATAATTCACCCCTCCACTTT.

This clone has a handful of counts. The chain employs TRBV5-1 and TRBJ2-3; tentatively, D is TRBD1 (6 bases). The CDR3 sequence is 13 residues long. The germline V gene encodes CDR1 SGHRS and CDR2 YFSETQ. V dropped 3 bases and J dropped 8 bases, with 13 bases sitting between them. The CDR3 nucleotides are TGCGCCAGCAGCTCCCCGCGAGGGGGTACGCAGTATTTT. As protein: CASSSPRGGTQYF.

This chain joins TRBV5-1 and TRBJ1-2; 7 bases are a match to TRBD1. Germline trimming cut 0 bases from V and 7 bases from J; bases unmatched to any gene: 6. Looked up from germline, CDR1 is SGHRS and CDR2 is YFSETQ. This CDR3 has 14 amino acids. In nucleotides, the CDR3 is TGCGCCAGCAGCTTGGCCCAACAGGGGAGTGGCTACACCTTC. This gives the protein CASSLAQQGSGYTF.

This clone has only one observation. The V and J genes are TRBV30 and TRBJ2-7; D uncertain. CDR3 size: 13 residues. V lost 4 bases, J lost 0 bases, and 10 bases lay in between. Germline assignment: CDR1 GTSNPN and CDR2 SVGIG (reference sequence). CDR3 nucleotide sequence: TGTGCCTGGACAGAGCCTTACTCCTACGAGCAGTACTTC. Protein product: CAWTEPYSYEQYF.

The genes are TRBV7-9 and TRBJ2-7; 7 nucleotides match TRBD1. CDR1 is SEHNR, CDR2 FQNEAQ, per germline (reference sequence). V shed 1 base, J shed 2 bases, and the junction held 5 bases outside the gene matches. This CDR3 is built from 15 residues. CDR3: CASSLGGQETYEQYF. The CDR3 bases are TGTGCCAGCAGCTTAGGAGGACAGGAGACCTACGAGCAGTACTTC. Full variable domain (outside the CDR3, taken from reference TRBV7-9 and TRBJ2-7): DTGVSQNPRHKITKRGQNVTFRCDPISEHNRLYWYRQTLGQGPEFLTYFQNEAQLEKSRLLSDRFSAERPKGSFSTLEIQRTEQGDSAMYLCASSLGGQETYEQYFGPGTRLTVT.

CDR3 nucleotide sequence: TGTGCCACCAGCAGAGATTTGGTCCAAGAGACCCAGTACTTC. Protein product: CATSRDLVQETQYF. The rearrangement links TRBV15 to TRBJ2-5, with unresolved D. CDR1 is LNHNV, CDR2 YYDKDF, per germline (reference sequence). The CDR3 runs to 14 residues. Trimming took off 0 bases at V and 1 base at J, with 6 bases between the two ends.

The chain links TRBV10-2 to TRBJ1-1, with D perhaps TRBD1 (5 bases). Trimming removed 6 bases from V and 4 bases from J, with 18 bases in between. The CDR3 consists of 15 residues. Germline V gene sequence: CDR1 WSHSY, CDR2 SAAADI. The CDR3 region has the DNA TGCGCCAGCAGCAGGGCTTACGTGGGAAGCACTGAAGCTTTCTTT. Translation: CASSRAYVGSTEAFF.

The chain joins TRBV7-8 to TRBJ2-5, with 8 bases matching TRBD1. J gave up 1 base and V 5 bases, and 6 bases lay outside the gene matches. In germline, CDR1 is SGHVS, CDR2 FQNEAQ. The CDR3 spans 15 residues. CDR3 nucleotide sequence: TGTGCCAGCAGCCCTCGGACAGGGCTCCAAGAGACCCAGTACTTC. Translated, it gives CASSPRTGLQETQYF.

The rearrangement joins TRBV3-1 (or the pseudogene TRBV3-2) to TRBJ2-6; D may be TRBD2 (5 bases). The CDR3 loop spans 15 amino acids. V lost 4 bases and J 1 base, leaving 8 bases between the germline ends. The germline V gene encodes CDR1 LGHDT and CDR2 YNNKEL (reference sequence). CDR3: CASSPWESGANVLTF. Written as DNA, the CDR3 is TGTGCCAGCAGCCCTTGGGAGTCTGGGGCCAACGTCCTGACTTTC.

The chain couples TRBV12-2 to TRBJ2-7; no check of the table's D call, TRBD2, against the DNA was made. TRBV12-2 is assigned pseudogene status. This CDR3 has 12 amino acids. In nucleotides, the CDR3 is TGTGCAAGTCGCCGGGACTCCTGCGAGCAGTACTTC. This encodes CASRRDSCEQYF.

The chain joins TRBV7-9 to TRBJ2-1; D remains unclear. V was pared by 3 bases and J by 1 base, with 10 bases between. This CDR3 has 15 amino acids. Germline CDR1 is SEHNR and CDR2 is FQNEAQ (reference sequence). CDR3 DNA: TGTGCCAGCAGCTTGTTGGAGCCGTCCTACAATGAGCAGTTCTTC. This gives the protein CASSLLEPSYNEQFF.

The chain recombines TRBV12-3 or TRBV12-4 with TRBJ2-5; no clear D gene. CDR3 size: 11 residues. V was pared by 6 bases and J by 2 bases, with 4 bases between. The CDR3 nucleotides are TGTGCCAGCAGCAATCAAGAGACCCAGTACTTC. Its protein is CASSNQETQYF.

V is TRBV10-1 and J is TRBJ1-1, with D uncertain. Germline CDR1 is WNHNN and CDR2 is SYGVQD (reference sequence). This CDR3 contains 16 residues. The ends were cut back, 4 bases at V and 1 base at J, with 16 bases in the middle. CDR3 sequence: CASSGGPGEENTEAFF. CDR3 in DNA: TGCGCCAGCAGTGGCGGGCCGGGAGAAGAGAACACTGAAGCTTTCTTT.

The rearrangement links TRBV3-1 (or the pseudogene TRBV3-2) to TRBJ1-6; D is unresolved. V lost 2 bases, J lost 8 bases, and 7 bases lay in between. The CDR3 runs 13 residues. The germline gives CDR1 LGHDT, CDR2 YNNKEL (reference sequence). For the CDR3, the DNA is TGTGCCAGCAGCCAAACGGCTGATTCACCCCTCCACTTT. Encoded protein: CASSQTADSPLHF.

This chain uses TRBV11-2 with TRBJ1-4; 10 nucleotides align to TRBD1. Per the germline V gene, CDR1 is SGHAT and CDR2 is FQNNGV. This CDR3 has 14 residues. The V and J ends lost 7 bases and 8 bases, in that order; junction bases with no gene match: 7. As DNA, the CDR3 is TGTGCCAGCACCAAGGGACAGGGGCGCGAAAAACTGTTTTTT. The encoded protein is CASTKGQGREKLFF.

The rearrangement uses TRBV12-3 or TRBV12-4 and TRBJ2-5; D unclear. The V end was cut by 6 bases, the J end by 5 bases, with 10 bases between. The CDR3 loop spans 12 amino acids. The DNA for the CDR3 is TGTGCCAGCAGACAGCACAAGGAGACCCAGTACTTC. This sequence encodes CASRQHKETQYF.